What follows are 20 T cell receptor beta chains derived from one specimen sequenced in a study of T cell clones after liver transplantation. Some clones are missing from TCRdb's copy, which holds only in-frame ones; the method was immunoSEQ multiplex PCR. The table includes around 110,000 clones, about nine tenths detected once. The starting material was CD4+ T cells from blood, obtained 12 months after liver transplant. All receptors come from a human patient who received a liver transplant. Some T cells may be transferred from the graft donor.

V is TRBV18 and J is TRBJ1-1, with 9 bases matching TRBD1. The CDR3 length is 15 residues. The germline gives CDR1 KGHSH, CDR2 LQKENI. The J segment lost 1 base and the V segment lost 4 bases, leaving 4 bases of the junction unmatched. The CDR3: CASSLGQGRNTEAFF. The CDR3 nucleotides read TGTGCCAGCTCACTCGGACAGGGGAGGAACACTGAAGCTTTCTTT.

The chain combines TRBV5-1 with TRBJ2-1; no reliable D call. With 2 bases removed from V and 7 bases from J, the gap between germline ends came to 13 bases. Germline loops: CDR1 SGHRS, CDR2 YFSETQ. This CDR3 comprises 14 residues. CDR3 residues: CASSLGPGANEQFF. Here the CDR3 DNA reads TGCGCCAGCAGCTTAGGACCTGGCGCGAATGAGCAGTTCTTC.

CDR3 residues: CASSLTTGLAIQYF. CDR3 coding DNA: TGTGCCAGCAGCTTAACCACCGGACTAGCAATACAGTATTTT. This chain uses TRBV11-3 with TRBJ2-3; 8 nucleotides agree with TRBD2. The trim removed 2 bases at V and 12 bases at J, leaving 10 bases unmatched. Germline CDR1 SGHNT, CDR2 YENEEA. CDR3 length: 14 amino acids.

CDR3 coding DNA: TGTGCCAGTAGTATAGTCGAAGGCTATGGCTACACCTTC. This codes for CASSIVEGYGYTF. The chain uses TRBV19 and TRBJ1-2; no definite D call. The V end lost 1 base, the J end lost 4 bases, and 7 bases lay between the germline ends. This CDR3 region has 13 residues. Germline V lookup: CDR1 LNHDA, CDR2 SQIVND (reference sequence).

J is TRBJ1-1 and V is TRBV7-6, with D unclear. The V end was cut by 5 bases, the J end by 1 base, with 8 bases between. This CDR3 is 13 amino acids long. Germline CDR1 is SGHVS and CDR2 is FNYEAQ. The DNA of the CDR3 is TGTGCCAGCAGCCGAACACGGAACACTGAAGCTTTCTTT. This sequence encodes CASSRTRNTEAFF.

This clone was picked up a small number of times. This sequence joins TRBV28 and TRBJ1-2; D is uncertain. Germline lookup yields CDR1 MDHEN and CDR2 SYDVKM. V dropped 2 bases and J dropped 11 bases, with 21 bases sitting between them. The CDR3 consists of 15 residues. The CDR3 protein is CASSLGTLGVGGYTF. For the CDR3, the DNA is TGTGCCAGCAGTTTAGGCACCCTCGGGGTGGGAGGATACACCTTC.

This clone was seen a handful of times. CDR3 in DNA: TGTGCCATTTCGAGACAGCTGGGGCAAGAGACCCAGTACTTC. Protein product: CAISRQLGQETQYF. The chain recombines TRBV28 with TRBJ2-5, with a weak D call TRBD1 (5 bases). Trimming cost V 10 bases and J 2 bases, with 17 bases left between them. Germline loops: CDR1 MDHEN, CDR2 SYDVKM. This CDR3 comprises 14 residues.

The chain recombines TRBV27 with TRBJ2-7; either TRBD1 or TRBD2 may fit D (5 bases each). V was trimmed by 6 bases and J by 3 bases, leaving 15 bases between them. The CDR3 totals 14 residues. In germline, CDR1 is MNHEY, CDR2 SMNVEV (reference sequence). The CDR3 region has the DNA TGTGCCAGCAGCCGGACGGGGACGAGCTACGAGCAGTACTTC. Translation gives CASSRTGTSYEQYF.

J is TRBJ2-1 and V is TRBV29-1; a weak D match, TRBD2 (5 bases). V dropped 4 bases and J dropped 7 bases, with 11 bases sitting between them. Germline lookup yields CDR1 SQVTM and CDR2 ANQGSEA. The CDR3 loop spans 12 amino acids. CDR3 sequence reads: CSVVASGNEQFF. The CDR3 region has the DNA TGCAGCGTTGTAGCCTCGGGGAATGAGCAGTTCTTC.

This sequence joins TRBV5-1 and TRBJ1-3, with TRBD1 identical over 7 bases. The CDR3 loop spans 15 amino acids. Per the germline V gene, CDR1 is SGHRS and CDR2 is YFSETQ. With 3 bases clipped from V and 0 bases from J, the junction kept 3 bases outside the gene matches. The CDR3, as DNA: TGCGCCAGCAGCTCACAGGGGATCTCTGGAAACACCATATATTTT. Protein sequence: CASSSQGISGNTIYF. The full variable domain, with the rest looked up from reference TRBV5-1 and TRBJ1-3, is KAGVTQTPRYLIKTRGQQVTLSCSPISGHRSVSWYQQTPGQGLQFLFEYFSETQRNKGNFPGRFSGRQFSNSRSEMNVSTLELGDSALYLCASSSQGISGNTIYFGEGSWLTVV.

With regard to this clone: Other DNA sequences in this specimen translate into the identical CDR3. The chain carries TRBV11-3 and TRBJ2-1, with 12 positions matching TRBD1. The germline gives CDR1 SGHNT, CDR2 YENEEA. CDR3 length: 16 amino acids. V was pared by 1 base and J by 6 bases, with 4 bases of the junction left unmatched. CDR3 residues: CASSLVGQGASNEQFF. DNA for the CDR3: TGTGCCAGCAGCTTAGTGGGACAGGGGGCCAGCAATGAGCAGTTCTTC.

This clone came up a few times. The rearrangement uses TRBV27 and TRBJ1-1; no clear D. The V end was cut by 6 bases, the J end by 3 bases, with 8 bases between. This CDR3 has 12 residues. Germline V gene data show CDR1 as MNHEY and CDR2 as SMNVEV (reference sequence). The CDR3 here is CASRTADTEAFF. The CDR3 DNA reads TGTGCCAGCAGAACCGCGGACACTGAAGCTTTCTTT.

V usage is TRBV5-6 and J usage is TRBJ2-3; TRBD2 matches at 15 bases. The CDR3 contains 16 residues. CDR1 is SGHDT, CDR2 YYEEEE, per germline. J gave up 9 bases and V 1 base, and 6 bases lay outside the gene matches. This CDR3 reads CASSLRGTSGRITQYF. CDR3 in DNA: TGTGCCAGCAGCTTGAGAGGGACTAGCGGGAGGATAACGCAGTATTTT.

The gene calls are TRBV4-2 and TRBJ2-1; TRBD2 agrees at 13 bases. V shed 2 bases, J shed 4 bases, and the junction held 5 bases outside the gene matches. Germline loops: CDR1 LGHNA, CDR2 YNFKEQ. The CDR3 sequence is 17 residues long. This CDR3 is CASSQRLAGGPYNEQFF. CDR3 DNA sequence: TGTGCCAGCAGCCAACGACTAGCGGGAGGTCCTTACAATGAGCAGTTCTTC.

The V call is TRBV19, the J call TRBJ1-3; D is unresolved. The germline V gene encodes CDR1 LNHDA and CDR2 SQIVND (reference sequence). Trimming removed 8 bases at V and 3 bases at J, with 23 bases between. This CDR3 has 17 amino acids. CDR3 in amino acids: CASHTRPPRPFGNTIYF. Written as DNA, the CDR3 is TGTGCCAGTCATACACGGCCTCCACGCCCTTTTGGAAACACCATATATTTT.

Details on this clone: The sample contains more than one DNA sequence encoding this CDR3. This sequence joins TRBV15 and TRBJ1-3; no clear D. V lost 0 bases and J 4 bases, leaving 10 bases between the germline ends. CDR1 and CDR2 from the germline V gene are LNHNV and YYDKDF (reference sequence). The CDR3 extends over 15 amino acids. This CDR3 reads CATSREGGSGNTIYF. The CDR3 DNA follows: TGTGCCACCAGCAGAGAAGGCGGATCCGGAAACACCATATATTTT.

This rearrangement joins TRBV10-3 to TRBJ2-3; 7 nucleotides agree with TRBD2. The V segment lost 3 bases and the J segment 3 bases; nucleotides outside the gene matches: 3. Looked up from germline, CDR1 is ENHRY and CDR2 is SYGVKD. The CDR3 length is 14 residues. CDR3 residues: CAISDGGRTDTQYF. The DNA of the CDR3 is TGTGCCATCAGTGATGGCGGGAGAACAGATACGCAGTATTTT.

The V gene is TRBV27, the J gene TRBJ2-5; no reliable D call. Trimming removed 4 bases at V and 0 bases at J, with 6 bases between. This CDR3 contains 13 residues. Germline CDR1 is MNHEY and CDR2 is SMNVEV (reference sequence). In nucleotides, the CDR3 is TGTGCCAGCAGTTCCTCGTACCAAGAGACCCAGTACTTC. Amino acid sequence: CASSSSYQETQYF.

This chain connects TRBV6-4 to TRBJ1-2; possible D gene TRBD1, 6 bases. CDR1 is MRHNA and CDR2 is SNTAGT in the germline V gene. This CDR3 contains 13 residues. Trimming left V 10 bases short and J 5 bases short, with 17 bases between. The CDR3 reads CATPTGASYGYTF. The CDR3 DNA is TGTGCCACCCCGACGGGGGCCAGTTATGGCTACACCTTC.

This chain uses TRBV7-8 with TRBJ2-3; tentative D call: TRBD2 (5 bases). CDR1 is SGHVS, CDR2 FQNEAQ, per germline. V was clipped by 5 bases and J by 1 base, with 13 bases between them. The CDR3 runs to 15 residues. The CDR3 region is CASSTSGGGTDTQYF. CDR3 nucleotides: TGTGCCAGCAGCACAAGCGGCGGCGGCACAGATACGCAGTATTTT. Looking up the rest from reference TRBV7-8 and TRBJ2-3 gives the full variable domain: GAGVSQSPRYKVAKRGQDVALRCDPISGHVSLFWYQQALGQGPEFLTYFQNEAQLDKSGLPSDRFFAERPEGSVSTLKIQRTQQEDSAVYLCASSTSGGGTDTQYFGPGTRLTVL.